This is a list of T cell receptor beta chains from one sample in a study of regulatory T cells in long-lasting Graves disease. Each CDR3 protein is one row after TCRdb ran MiXCR on the multiplex PCR reads. The sample shows approximately 400,000 distinct CDR3 sequences, approximately 25% of them seen only once. Sequencing was performed on peripheral blood mononuclear cells (PBMCs), taken when the disease was refractory, from a patient treated with antithyroid drugs. Every receptor here comes from a woman aged 40 to 50 with Graves disease. Both conserved end residues are part of each CDR3. The order of the fields is J gene, D gene, clone size, V gene, CDR3 protein, CDR3 DNA. A D gene is named only where the DNA matches it firmly. Clone size is stated in some rows and not others, as once, few, many or a class when expanded.

TRBJ1-4,TRBD1,few,TRBV5-5,CASSGTGVDEKLFF,TGTGCCAGCAGCGGGACAGGGGTTGATGAAAAACTGTTTTTT
TRBJ2-7,TRBD1,many,TRBV10-3,CAIWTGYDYEQYF,TGTGCCATCTGGACAGGGTACGACTACGAGCAGTACTTC
TRBJ2-5,NA,NA,TRBV24-1,CATSDLSVETQYF,TGTGCCACCAGTGATTTAAGCGTAGAGACCCAGTACTTC
TRBJ2-2,TRBD2,NA,TRBV14,CASSQARLAGGTGELFF,TGTGCCAGCAGCCAAGCTCGACTAGCGGGAGGCACCGGGGAGCTGTTTTTT
TRBJ1-2,NA,many,TRBV28,CASSIRTSKVGYTF,TGTGCCAGCAGTATAAGGACGAGCAAGGTTGGCTACACCTTC
TRBJ2-7,NA,many,TRBV29-1,CSVETSYEQYF,TGCAGCGTTGAAACCTCCTACGAGCAGTACTTC
TRBJ2-2,NA,NA,TRBV29-1,CSVSMDHSVAGELFF,TGCAGCGTTTCGATGGACCATTCGGTAGCCGGGGAGCTGTTTTTT
TRBJ2-1,NA,many,TRBV9,CASSVSGSSYNEQFF,TGTGCCAGCAGCGTCTCAGGGAGCTCCTACAATGAGCAGTTCTTC
TRBJ2-1,NA,few,TRBV5-5,CASSLAGDTSYNEQFF,TGTGCCAGCAGCTTGGCCGGGGACACCTCCTACAATGAGCAGTTCTTC
TRBJ2-5,NA,many,TRBV7-6,CASSYDRKQYQETQYF,TGTGCCAGCAGCTACGACAGAAAACAGTACCAAGAGACCCAGTACTTC
TRBJ2-7,TRBD1,few,TRBV7-8,CASSGQGVYEQYF,TGTGCCAGCAGCGGACAGGGAGTTTACGAGCAGTACTTC
TRBJ2-7,TRBD2,NA,TRBV28,CASSTLEVGLAGSSPYEQYF,TGTGCCAGCTCAACCCTGGAGGTGGGACTAGCGGGTTCCAGCCCCTACGAGCAGTACTTC
TRBJ2-7,TRBD2,NA,TRBV4-1,CASSLPGLANEQYF,TGCGCCAGCAGCCTACCGGGACTAGCAAACGAGCAGTACTTC
TRBJ2-7,NA,few,TRBV6-1,CASPEPTYEQYF,TGTGCCAGCCCCGAGCCCACCTACGAGCAGTACTTC
TRBJ2-2,TRBD2,many,TRBV7-3,CASSPGLAITGELFF,TGTGCCAGCAGCCCGGGACTAGCGATCACCGGGGAGCTGTTTTTT
TRBJ1-1,TRBD1,NA,TRBV28,CASSPGQGARKYTEAFF,TGTGCCAGCAGTCCGGGACAGGGGGCTCGAAAGTACACTGAAGCTTTCTTT
TRBJ1-6,TRBD1,NA,TRBV7-9,CASSRLDTGGYNSPLHF,TGTGCCAGCAGCCGGTTAGATACAGGGGGGTATAATTCACCCCTCCACTTT
TRBJ1-5,NA,NA,TRBV19,CASSARDGKFNQPQHF,TGTGCCAGTAGTGCGCGGGACGGGAAATTCAATCAGCCCCAGCATTTT
TRBJ1-5,NA,many,TRBV29-1,CSVGWGKGDQPQHF,TGCAGCGTTGGCTGGGGGAAAGGTGATCAGCCCCAGCATTTT
TRBJ2-2,NA,many,TRBV6-1,CASHHAQAVTGELFF,TGTGCCAGCCACCACGCCCAGGCCGTCACCGGGGAGCTGTTTTTT
TRBJ1-2,TRBD1,few,TRBV29-1,CSVEDWRTGGLYGYTF,TGCAGCGTTGAAGATTGGCGGACAGGGGGCCTCTATGGCTACACCTTC
TRBJ1-2,NA,many,TRBV28,CASSPGGRGNYGYTF,TGTGCCAGCAGCCCGGGGGGGAGGGGCAACTATGGCTACACCTTC
TRBJ1-5,TRBD1,many,TRBV19,CASSIEDRRYQPQHF,TGTGCCAGTAGTATCGAGGACAGGCGATATCAGCCCCAGCATTTT
TRBJ2-2,NA,many,TRBV2,CASSEKGLGTGELFF,TGTGCCAGCAGTGAAAAAGGGTTAGGCACCGGGGAGCTGTTTTTT
TRBJ1-5,NA,many,TRBV2,CASTPGFGNQPQHF,TGTGCCAGCACACCAGGGTTTGGCAATCAGCCCCAGCATTTT
TRBJ2-7,TRBD2,NA,TRBV7-3,CASSSLDRDYYEQYF,TGTGCCAGCAGCTCCCTGGACCGGGACTACTACGAGCAGTACTTC
TRBJ2-6,NA,NA,TRBV7-2,CASSLGPPISGANVLTF,TGTGCCAGCAGCTTAGGACCCCCAATCTCTGGGGCCAACGTCCTGACTTTC
TRBJ1-6,NA,many,TRBV2,CASMSEGLNNSPLHF,TGTGCCAGCATGTCAGAAGGGTTAAATAATTCACCCCTCCACTTT
TRBJ1-5,NA,NA,TRBV19,CASSHGGSQPQHF,TGTGCCAGTAGTCACGGGGGCAGTCAGCCCCAGCATTTT